Listed below are T cell receptor beta chains from one sample, sequenced in a study of shared clonotypes between healthy human individuals. Sequencing was performed with immunoSEQ multiplex PCR; in TCRdb, only in-frame clones are kept and a portion is missing. The sample shows around 700,000 clones, approximately 73% of them seen only once. Sequencing was done on a sample of memory CD4+ T cells sorted from blood. Source of these receptors: a woman aged 25 to 39 in good health. The CDR3 runs from the conserved cysteine through the conserved F or W. Fields, in order: CDR3 length, D gene, J gene, clone size, V gene, CDR3 protein, CDR3 DNA. The D gene is left open where the match is weak. The listing skips clone size in some rows; elsewhere it reads once, few, many or a size class.

15	NA	TRBJ2-5	NA	TRBV15	CATSRATGTGETQYF	TGTGCCACCAGCAGAGCAACCGGGACCGGAGAGACCCAGTACTTC
10	NA	TRBJ1-5	NA	TRBV5-1	CASMSQPQHF	TGCGCCAGCATGTCCCAGCCCCAGCATTTT
13	TRBD1	TRBJ2-7	NA	TRBV6-8	CASRPGQGYEQYF	TGTGCCAGCAGACCGGGACAGGGATACGAGCAGTACTTC
12	NA	TRBJ1-1	NA	TRBV19	CASSTRDTEAFF	TGTGCCAGTAGCACAAGGGATACTGAAGCTTTCTTT
13	TRBD1	TRBJ2-5	few	TRBV5-4	CASSLGQGETQYF	TGTGCCAGCAGCCTGGGACAGGGGGAGACCCAGTACTTC
17	TRBD2	TRBJ2-1	NA	TRBV7-2	CASSPRVVTGGTREQFF	TGTGCCAGCAGCCCTAGGGTGGTCACGGGAGGAACGAGGGAGCAGTTCTTC
15	NA	TRBJ2-5	NA	TRBV6-6	CASSYVGGAAETQYF	TGTGCCAGCAGTTACGTTGGGGGGGCGGCGGAGACCCAGTACTTC
14	NA	TRBJ2-2	few	TRBV29-1	CSVQRTAFTGELFF	TGCAGCGTTCAGAGGACAGCCTTCACCGGGGAGCTGTTTTTT
14	TRBD1	TRBJ1-1	NA	TRBV10-3	CAIRGQSMNTEAFF	TGTGCCATCAGGGGACAGAGCATGAACACTGAAGCTTTCTTT
16	TRBD2	TRBJ2-7	NA	TRBV6-5	CASSYSGVGTRAEQYF	TGTGCCAGCAGTTACTCAGGGGTCGGGACTAGAGCCGAGCAGTACTTC
14	NA	TRBJ1-1	once	TRBV18	CASSPVSGVTEAFF	TGTGCCAGCTCACCAGTTTCGGGTGTCACTGAAGCTTTCTTT
15	NA	TRBJ2-5	NA	TRBV5-6	CASSSLLYRVETQYF	TGTGCCAGCAGCTCCCTACTATACAGGGTAGAGACCCAGTACTTC
14	NA	TRBJ2-5	NA	TRBV18	CASSPRRDQETQYF	TGTGCCAGCTCACCCAGACGCGATCAAGAGACCCAGTACTTC
16	TRBD1	TRBJ2-3	NA	TRBV6-6	CASSYATGGSSDTQYF	TGTGCCAGCAGTTACGCGACAGGGGGCAGCTCAGATACGCAGTATTTT
13	NA	TRBJ1-3	NA	TRBV6-5	CASRVDSGNTIYF	TGTGCCAGCAGAGTGGACTCTGGAAACACCATATATTTT
17	NA	TRBJ1-5	NA	TRBV28	CASSLGVWDHSNQPQHF	TGTGCCAGCAGTTTAGGCGTCTGGGATCATAGCAATCAGCCCCAGCATTTT
16	NA	TRBJ2-5	NA	TRBV4-2	CASSRSGAQEEETQYF	TGTGCCAGCAGCCGTTCCGGGGCCCAAGAGGAAGAGACCCAGTACTTC
14	TRBD2	TRBJ2-7	NA	TRBV10-3	CAISVAGSSYEQYF	TGTGCCATCAGCGTAGCGGGGAGCTCCTACGAGCAGTACTTC
13	NA	TRBJ2-7	NA	TRBV28	CASSSGDSYEQYF	TGTGCCAGCAGTTCAGGGGACTCCTACGAGCAGTACTTC
15	NA	TRBJ2-6	few	TRBV2	CASSEFGSGANVLTF	TGTGCCAGCAGTGAATTCGGATCTGGGGCCAACGTCCTGACTTTC
15	NA	TRBJ2-5	NA	TRBV10-3	CAISASSVAQETQYF	TGTGCCATCAGTGCCTCGTCGGTAGCCCAAGAGACCCAGTACTTC
15	TRBD2	TRBJ2-5	NA	TRBV28	CASSSPAGRGETQYF	TGTGCCAGCAGTTCCCCGGCAGGGCGGGGGGAGACCCAGTACTTC
14	TRBD1	TRBJ2-7	NA	TRBV28	CASSPGDRVSEQYF	TGTGCCAGCAGCCCTGGGGACAGGGTTTCTGAGCAGTACTTC
15	NA	TRBJ2-2	NA	TRBV5-1	CASSLHRMDTGELFF	TGCGCCAGCAGCTTGCACCGAATGGACACCGGGGAGCTGTTTTTT
13	NA	TRBJ1-2	NA	TRBV7-6	CASSLDRDYGYTF	TGTGCCAGCAGCTTAGACAGGGACTATGGCTACACCTTC
14	NA	TRBJ2-1	NA	TRBV27	CASSLQQGYNEQFF	TGTGCCAGCAGTTTACAGCAGGGCTACAATGAGCAGTTCTTC
18	NA	TRBJ1-3	few	TRBV9	CASSVAPKQTVSGNTIYF	TGTGCCAGCAGCGTAGCCCCCAAACAGACAGTCTCTGGAAACACCATATATTTT
15	NA	TRBJ1-5	NA	TRBV10-3	CAISPEGRSNQPQHF	TGTGCCATCAGCCCGGAGGGGCGGAGCAATCAGCCCCAGCATTTT
17	NA	TRBJ2-7	NA	TRBV28	CASSLALSTGGAVEQYF	TGTGCCAGCAGTTTAGCCCTATCGACTGGCGGGGCGGTCGAGCAGTACTTC